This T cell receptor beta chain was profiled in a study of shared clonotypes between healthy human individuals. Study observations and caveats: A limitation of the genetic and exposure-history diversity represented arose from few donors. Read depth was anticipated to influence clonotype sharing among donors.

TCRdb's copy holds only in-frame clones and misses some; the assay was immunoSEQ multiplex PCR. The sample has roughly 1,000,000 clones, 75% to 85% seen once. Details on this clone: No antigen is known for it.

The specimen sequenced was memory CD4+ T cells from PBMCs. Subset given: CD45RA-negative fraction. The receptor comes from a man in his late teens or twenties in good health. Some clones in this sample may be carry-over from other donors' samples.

The CDR3: CASSSTPGRGGKLFF. Here the CDR3 DNA reads TGTGCCAGCAGTTCCACCCCGGGGCGGGGAGGAAAACTGTTTTTT. The chain combines TRBV11-2 with TRBJ1-4; D may be TRBD1 (5 bases). The CDR3 loop spans 15 amino acids. The germline V gene has CDR1 SGHAT and CDR2 FQNNGV. Trimming stripped 6 bases from V and 10 bases from J, with 21 bases between. The full variable domain, its missing parts supplied by reference TRBV11-2 and TRBJ1-4, is EAGVAQSPRYKIIEKRQSVAFWCNPISGHATLYWYQQILGQGPKLLIQFQNNGVVDDSQLPKDRFSAERLKGVDSTLKIQPAKLEDSAVYLCASSSTPGRGGKLFFGSGTQLSVL.